This T cell receptor beta chain was sequenced during a study of PD-1 and CTLA-4 blockade in melanoma. Profiling relied on immunoSEQ multiplex PCR, and the TCRdb table lists in-frame clones only, not all of them. The sample holds nearly 30,000 clones, approximately 88% seen once. V shed 5 bases and J shed 7 bases, with 12 bases lying between them. Germline loops: CDR1 SGHVS, CDR2 FQNEAQ. The CDR3 loop spans 13 amino acids. The source was CD8+ T cells from peripheral blood, collected before anti-PD-1 treatment. The V gene is TRBV7-8, the J gene TRBJ1-5; maybe TRBD1 (5 bases). This TCR came from a human donor with melanoma. The CDR3 DNA reads TGTGCCAGCAGCCCCGGGGGTGGGCAGCCCCAGCATTTT. It translates to CASSPGGGQPQHF. The full variable domain, its missing parts supplied by reference TRBV7-8 and TRBJ1-5, is GAGVSQSPRYKVAKRGQDVALRCDPISGHVSLFWYQQALGQGPEFLTYFQNEAQLDKSGLPSDRFFAERPEGSVSTLKIQRTQQEDSAVYLCASSPGGGQPQHFGDGTRLSIL.